The sequence of this TCR beta chain was determined in a study of breast tumors, draining lymph nodes, adjacent tissues. This clonotype was detected ten times or more. What it binds is not known. The conserved phenylalanine or tryptophan is not found at the CDR3 terminus, so this likely reflects a read error. Because the CDR3's place on the DNA is in doubt, the DNA is left out and the CDR3 is given as listed by TCRdb. The germline CDR1 and CDR2 sequences are SEHNR and FQNEAQ (reference sequence). The CDR3 has 8 residues if both end residues are counted. The lymph nodes were axillary draining lymph nodes from breast cancer patients. Study-wide findings and caveats: Luminal-like breast cancer showed significantly greater tumor-nontumor repertoire similarity than basal-like breast cancer did. The lymph node origin of tumor T cells was framed as consistent with a hypothesis, not demonstrated. Tumor repertoires ranked between lymph nodes and nontumor tissue in diversity, with V and J gene preferences. Data fit most tumor T cells coming from lymph node, expanding in tumor.

TCRdb reprocessed the multiplex PCR reads via MiXCR and lists one record per CDR3 protein. The sample lists some 110,000 distinct CDR3 sequences, about 29% occurring once. The source of this sequence is a female donor with breast cancer. Some clones in this sample may be carry-over from other donors' samples. This rearrangement joins TRBV7-9 to TRBJ2-6. The material sequenced was axillary lymph node tissue. The chain's CDR3 is CASSNRHL.